A single sample gave rise to the 16 T cell receptor beta chains below, sequenced in a study of cytomegalovirus exposure and HLA in healthy donors. Use of 60 Vbeta and 13 Jbeta primers characterized the PCR. Sequenced by immunoSEQ multiplex PCR; TCRdb stores in-frame clones only, minus some. The data hold 110,000 to 150,000 clones, with more than 80% observed a single time. The sample taken for sequencing was PBMCs. These receptors came from a woman in her 40s in good health and CMV-seropositive.

J is TRBJ2-3 and V is TRBV4-3; D is undetermined. The CDR3 sequence is 15 residues long. Looked up from germline, CDR1 is LGHNA and CDR2 is YSLEER. The V end was cut by 1 base, the J end by 2 bases, with 10 bases between. CDR3 sequence reads: CASSQGSRHTDTQYF. CDR3 DNA sequence: TGCGCCAGCAGCCAAGGTTCCAGACACACAGATACGCAGTATTTT.

The chain employs TRBV9 and TRBJ2-4; 7 nucleotides agree with TRBD1. Germline CDR1 SGDLS, CDR2 YYNGEE. The J segment lost 3 bases and the V segment lost 4 bases, leaving 7 bases of the junction unmatched. The CDR3 is 15 residues long. This CDR3 reads CASSKDPGGKNIQYF. In DNA form, the CDR3 reads TGTGCCAGCAGCAAGGACCCAGGGGGCAAAAACATTCAGTACTTC.

The J gene is TRBJ2-7, the V gene TRBV19; the D is unclear. CDR1 and CDR2 from the germline V gene are LNHDA and SQIVND (reference sequence). The V end lost 5 bases, the J end lost 2 bases, and 7 bases lay between the germline ends. This CDR3 is 12 amino acids long. The CDR3 is CASSAGTYEQYF. The CDR3 DNA sequence: TGTGCCAGTAGTGCAGGAACCTACGAGCAGTACTTC. Drawing the rest from reference TRBV19 and TRBJ2-7, the complete variable domain is DGGITQSPKYLFRKEGQNVTLSCEQNLNHDAMYWYRQDPGQGLRLIYYSQIVNDFQKGDIAEGYSVSREKKESFPLTVTSAQKNPTAFYLCASSAGTYEQYFGPGTRLTVT.

The DNA for the CDR3 is TGTGCCAGCAGCGCCGGTAGTGACGGGGGGGCCTACGAGCAGTACTTC. Translated, it gives CASSAGSDGGAYEQYF. This rearrangement joins TRBV5-4 to TRBJ2-7; 8 bases are a match to TRBD2. Germline V gene data show CDR1 as SGHNT and CDR2 as YYREEE (reference sequence). CDR3 length equals 16 residues. The J segment lost 2 bases and the V segment lost 4 bases, leaving 11 bases of the junction unmatched.

The chain has TRBV7-3 and TRBJ2-2, with 12 bases matching TRBD2. CDR3 size: 15 residues. With V trimmed by 4 bases and J by 7 bases, 4 bases remained unmatched. Germline assignment: CDR1 SGHTA and CDR2 FQGTGA. CDR3: CASSSGLAGYGELFF. CDR3 coding DNA: TGTGCCAGCAGCTCCGGACTAGCGGGGTACGGGGAGCTGTTTTTT.

This clone was seen only once. The chain recombines TRBV2 with TRBJ2-7; tentatively, D is TRBD1 (6 bases). Between the trimmed V and J ends, which lost 7 bases and 2 bases, there was a span of 15 bases. Germline V gives CDR1 SNHLY, CDR2 FYNNEI. This CDR3 spans 14 amino acids. The CDR3 DNA reads TGTGCCAGCAAGGAGACAGGAGGCCCCTACGAGCAGTACTTC. It is translated as CASKETGGPYEQYF.

This chain uses TRBV9 with TRBJ2-1; the D gene is possibly TRBD2 (6 bases). The CDR3 has 15 residues. The V end was cut by 0 bases, the J end by 3 bases, with 10 bases between. From germline, CDR1 is SGDLS and CDR2 YYNGEE. CDR3 amino acids: CASSVETGDYNEQFF. CDR3 coding DNA: TGTGCCAGCAGCGTAGAGACGGGGGACTACAATGAGCAGTTCTTC.

This clone was seen a few times. The chain employs TRBV5-6 and TRBJ1-6, with TRBD1 identical over 7 bases. CDR1 and CDR2 from the germline V gene are SGHDT and YYEEEE. The J segment lost 6 bases and the V segment lost 2 bases, leaving 2 bases of the junction unmatched. This CDR3 contains 14 residues. CDR3 DNA sequence: TGTGCCAGCAGCTTCCAGGGGGTTAATTCACCCCTCCACTTT. Translation: CASSFQGVNSPLHF.

This chain links TRBV18 with TRBJ1-3, with 8 nucleotides matching TRBD1. Germline V gene data show CDR1 as KGHSH and CDR2 as LQKENI. The CDR3 has 16 residues. The junction had 4 bases not matched to a gene; V was cut back by 3 bases and J by 0 bases. The CDR3 is CASSPSDRVSGNTIYF. CDR3 sequence (DNA): TGTGCCAGCTCACCCTCGGACAGGGTCTCTGGAAACACCATATATTTT.

The gene calls are TRBV9 and TRBJ2-5, with a tentative D call TRBD2 (6 bases). The DNA end is a closer match to TRBJ2-7, so the J assignment may be wrong. The V gene's germline CDR1 is SGDLS and CDR2 YYNGEE. CDR3 length equals 14 residues. CDR3 residues: CASSVGISGDEQYF. The CDR3 DNA follows: TGTGCCAGCAGCGTAGGGATTTCGGGGGACGAGCAGTACTTC.

The chain carries TRBV5-6 and TRBJ1-1, with a weak D call TRBD1 (6 bases). The germline V gene has CDR1 SGHDT and CDR2 YYEEEE. V lost 0 bases and J 3 bases, leaving 12 bases between the germline ends. The CDR3 covers 15 residues. In DNA, the CDR3 is TGTGCCAGCAGCTTGGAGGGGGATGAGGACACTGAAGCTTTCTTT. The encoded protein is CASSLEGDEDTEAFF.

CDR3 nucleotides: TGTGCTAGTGGTTTGGTACTCGGGGGGCCGGTCACTGAAGCTTTCTTT. This sequence encodes CASGLVLGGPVTEAFF. The chain links TRBV12-5 to TRBJ1-1; possibly TRBD1 for D (6 bases). Between the trimmed V and J ends, which lost 0 bases and 4 bases, there was a span of 15 bases. CDR1 is LGHNT, CDR2 FRNRAP, per germline. This CDR3 has 16 amino acids.

The chain is built from TRBV28 and TRBJ2-5; TRBD1 might be the D (7 bases). V was clipped by 6 bases and J by 11 bases, with 28 bases between them. Germline V gene data show CDR1 as MDHEN and CDR2 as SYDVKM. The CDR3 sequence is 16 residues long. The DNA of the CDR3 is TGTGCCAGCAGACACCAGGGGGGCGCTGGGGATTACCAGCAGTACTTC. The encoded protein is CASRHQGGAGDYQQYF.

V gene TRBV19 combines with J gene TRBJ2-1; 14 bases align to TRBD2. CDR1 and CDR2 (germline): LNHDA, SQIVND (reference sequence). V gave up 5 bases and J gave up 7 bases; unmatched junction bases: 4. The CDR3 is made up of 15 amino acids. Here the CDR3 reads CASSVGTSGRNEQFF. The CDR3 region has the DNA TGTGCCAGTAGTGTGGGGACTAGCGGGAGAAATGAGCAGTTCTTC.

This clone has only one observation. The CDR3 region has the DNA TGTGCCAGCAGCTTGGGGCGGGACTACGAGCAGTACTTC. This encodes CASSLGRDYEQYF. V usage is TRBV5-4 and J usage is TRBJ2-7, with D possibly being TRBD2 (6 bases). Trimming shortened V by 0 bases and J by 3 bases, and 7 bases separated the two germline ends. Germline V lookup: CDR1 SGHNT, CDR2 YYREEE (reference sequence). This CDR3 contains 13 residues.

The gene calls are TRBV5-6 and TRBJ2-3, with TRBD2 identical over 7 bases. The CDR3 length is 13 residues. After removal of 4 bases from V and 5 bases from J, the junction contained 4 bases not matched to a gene. The germline V gene has CDR1 SGHDT and CDR2 YYEEEE. The CDR3 is CASSLPGGDTQYF. DNA for the CDR3: TGTGCCAGCAGCCTCCCGGGGGGAGATACGCAGTATTTT.